A selection of T cell receptor beta chains follows, all from one sample in a study of early T cells in non-severe SARS-CoV-2 infection. A single record per CDR3 protein comes from TCRdb applying MiXCR to the 5' RACE reads. Seen here are 45,000 to 50,000 distinct CDR3 sequences, more than 5.5% observed once, and the top ten hold approximately 6.9%. The sequencing used whole blood, collected at baseline. All receptors derive from an adult who was a healthcare worker with PCR-confirmed SARS-CoV-2 infection or an uninfected control (not recorded which). The CDR3 runs from the conserved cysteine through the conserved F or W. A D gene is named only where the DNA matches it firmly. Clone size is not always given. Where it is, it says once, few, many or a class for expanded clones.

D: TRBD2; V: TRBV20-1; size: few; J: TRBJ2-1; CDR3: CSAILARGLNEQFF; DNA: TGCAGTGCTATACTAGCGAGGGGACTCAATGAGCAGTTCTTC
D: -; V: TRBV28; size: few; J: TRBJ2-7; CDR3: CASIGGREFYEQYF; DNA: TGTGCCAGCATTGGGGGACGGGAGTTCTACGAGCAGTACTTC
D: TRBD1; V: TRBV27; size: -; J: TRBJ2-2; CDR3: CASKGQGLFGNTGELFF; DNA: TGTGCCAGCAAAGGACAGGGGCTCTTCGGGAACACCGGGGAGCTGTTTTTT
D: -; V: TRBV28; size: few; J: TRBJ1-2; CDR3: CASSLIRGIGYTF; DNA: TGTGCCAGCAGTTTAATTCGGGGCATCGGCTACACCTTC
D: TRBD2; V: TRBV3-1; size: -; J: TRBJ2-1; CDR3: CASSHSERGGSYNEQFF; DNA: TGTGCCAGCAGCCACTCGGAGCGGGGGGGATCCTACAATGAGCAGTTCTTC
D: -; V: TRBV7-2; size: -; J: TRBJ2-1; CDR3: CASSLSSGPYNEQFF; DNA: TGTGCCAGCAGCTTAAGTAGCGGACCCTACAATGAGCAGTTCTTC
D: -; V: TRBV5-1; size: many; J: TRBJ2-2; CDR3: CASSLVANTGELFF; DNA: TGCGCCAGCAGCTTGGTGGCGAACACCGGGGAGCTGTTTTTT
D: -; V: TRBV2; size: -; J: TRBJ2-7; CDR3: CASSDPKNEQYF; DNA: TGTGCCAGCAGTGACCCAAAGAACGAGCAGTACTTC
D: -; V: TRBV19; size: -; J: TRBJ2-6; CDR3: CASMGSGANVLTF; DNA: TGTGCCAGTATGGGTTCTGGGGCCAACGTCCTGACTTTC
D: -; V: TRBV6-1; size: few; J: TRBJ1-5; CDR3: CASSESPLLEPQHF; DNA: TGTGCCAGCAGTGAAAGTCCTTTATTGGAGCCCCAGCATTTT
D: TRBD1; V: TRBV29-1; size: few; J: TRBJ1-1; CDR3: CSGWTGRNTEAFF; DNA: TGCAGCGGGTGGACAGGGCGGAACACTGAAGCTTTCTTT
D: -; V: TRBV5-1; size: many; J: TRBJ2-1; CDR3: CASSLVPGIWRGARSSYNEQFF; DNA: TGCGCCAGCAGCTTGGTACCCGGCATCTGGAGAGGGGCCCGGAGCTCCTACAATGAGCAGTTCTTC
D: -; V: TRBV14; size: -; J: TRBJ1-4; CDR3: CASRDTGYGEKLFF; DNA: TGTGCCAGCAGGGATACAGGGTACGGTGAAAAACTGTTTTTT
D: TRBD1; V: TRBV5-6; size: many; J: TRBJ2-5; CDR3: CASSTGDGETQYF; DNA: TGTGCCAGCAGCACAGGGGACGGAGAGACCCAGTACTTC
D: -; V: TRBV7-2; size: -; J: TRBJ2-1; CDR3: CASSLDTWGEQFF; DNA: TGTGCCAGCAGCTTAGATACCTGGGGTGAGCAGTTCTTC
D: -; V: TRBV11-2; size: many; J: TRBJ2-5; CDR3: CASSHLGEQETQYF; DNA: TGTGCCAGCAGTCATCTCGGGGAACAAGAGACCCAGTACTTC
D: TRBD1; V: TRBV6-1; size: few; J: TRBJ2-7; CDR3: CASSVDRGIYEQYF; DNA: TGTGCCAGCAGTGTTGACAGGGGGATCTACGAGCAGTACTTC
D: -; V: TRBV6-2/TRBV6-3; size: -; J: TRBJ2-7; CDR3: CASSSNSGAGEQYF; DNA: TGTGCCAGCAGTTCCAACTCAGGGGCCGGCGAGCAGTACTTC
D: -; V: TRBV6-2/TRBV6-3; size: few; J: TRBJ2-1; CDR3: CASSPAGAPYNEQFF; DNA: TGTGCCAGCAGTCCAGCGGGTGCACCCTACAATGAGCAGTTCTTC
D: TRBD2; V: TRBV24-1; size: many; J: TRBJ2-7; CDR3: CATSDSSSGSSYEQYF; DNA: TGTGCCACCAGTGACTCCTCTAGCGGGAGCTCCTACGAGCAGTACTTC
D: TRBD1; V: TRBV4-1; size: few; J: TRBJ1-4; CDR3: CASSHPGTGVEKLFF; DNA: TGCGCCAGCAGCCACCCCGGGACAGGGGTTGAAAAACTGTTTTTT
D: TRBD2; V: TRBV29-1; size: many; J: TRBJ2-2; CDR3: CSVVVGAGSNTGELFF; DNA: TGCAGCGTTGTTGTAGGAGCGGGGTCGAACACCGGGGAGCTGTTTTTT
D: TRBD2; V: TRBV13; size: many; J: TRBJ2-7; CDR3: CASSQYPGTSGRDSSYEQYF; DNA: TGTGCCAGCAGCCAGTATCCGGGGACTAGCGGGAGGGACTCTTCATACGAGCAGTACTTC
D: -; V: TRBV6-2/TRBV6-3; size: few; J: TRBJ1-5; CDR3: CASSYDSLNQPQHF; DNA: TGTGCCAGCAGTTACGACAGCCTCAATCAGCCCCAGCATTTT
D: TRBD2; V: TRBV2; size: -; J: TRBJ2-1; CDR3: CASSPNGLAGSVDEQFF; DNA: TGTGCCAGCAGTCCAAACGGACTAGCGGGATCGGTTGATGAGCAGTTCTTC
D: TRBD1; V: TRBV7-6; size: once; J: TRBJ2-3; CDR3: CASSLRDSPVDTQYF; DNA: TGTGCCAGCAGCCTCCGGGACAGCCCCGTCGATACGCAGTATTTT
D: TRBD1; V: TRBV28; size: many; J: TRBJ2-2; CDR3: CAIPRTGGTGELFF; DNA: TGTGCCATCCCTCGGACAGGTGGGACCGGGGAGCTGTTTTTT
D: -; V: TRBV11-3; size: few; J: TRBJ1-1; CDR3: CASSLVENTEAFF; DNA: TGTGCCAGCAGCTTAGTGGAGAACACTGAAGCTTTCTTT
D: -; V: TRBV27; size: many; J: TRBJ1-1; CDR3: CASSLFRGNTEAFF; DNA: TGTGCCAGCAGTTTATTCAGAGGGAACACTGAAGCTTTCTTT
D: -; V: TRBV24-1; size: few; J: TRBJ2-1; CDR3: CATSDVDYNEQFF; DNA: TGTGCCACCAGTGATGTAGATTACAATGAGCAGTTCTTC
D: -; V: TRBV24-1; size: many; J: TRBJ1-5; CDR3: CATSDLRVNSPQHF; DNA: TGTGCCACCAGTGATTTAAGGGTCAATTCGCCCCAGCATTTT
D: -; V: TRBV20-1; size: many; J: TRBJ2-3; CDR3: CSAHGRRSTDTQYF; DNA: TGCAGTGCGCACGGACGGAGAAGCACAGATACGCAGTATTTT
D: -; V: TRBV6-2/TRBV6-3; size: -; J: TRBJ2-5; CDR3: CASSMGVRIKLGQETQYF; DNA: TGTGCCAGCAGCATGGGGGTGCGGATTAAGTTAGGCCAAGAGACCCAGTACTTC
D: -; V: TRBV7-2; size: -; J: TRBJ1-3; CDR3: CASSLAGRNKGNTIYF; DNA: TGTGCCAGCAGCTTAGCGGGCCGGAATAAAGGAAACACCATATATTTT
D: TRBD1; V: TRBV27; size: -; J: TRBJ2-7; CDR3: CASSLTYRGGEQYF; DNA: TGTGCCAGCAGTTTAACGTACAGGGGTGGCGAGCAGTACTTC
D: -; V: TRBV29-1; size: few; J: TRBJ1-2; CDR3: CSVESTLRNYGYTF; DNA: TGCAGCGTTGAGTCCACGCTAAGGAACTATGGCTACACCTTC
D: -; V: TRBV12-3/TRBV12-4; size: -; J: TRBJ1-6; CDR3: CASSFLSSYNSPLHF; DNA: TGTGCCAGCAGTTTTCTGTCCTCCTATAATTCACCCCTCCACTTT
D: TRBD1; V: TRBV5-4; size: few; J: TRBJ2-5; CDR3: CASSRPGQGAGETQYF; DNA: TGTGCCAGCAGCCGCCCGGGACAGGGGGCTGGGGAGACCCAGTACTTC
D: -; V: TRBV7-9; size: few; J: TRBJ1-1; CDR3: CASSLSENTEAFF; DNA: TGTGCCAGCAGCTTATCAGAGAACACTGAAGCTTTCTTT
D: -; V: TRBV28; size: -; J: TRBJ2-7; CDR3: CASSVLPYEQYF; DNA: TGTGCCAGCAGCGTATTACCCTACGAGCAGTACTTC
D: -; V: TRBV12-3/TRBV12-4; size: -; J: TRBJ2-4; CDR3: CASRLAKNIQYF; DNA: TGTGCCAGCAGACTAGCCAAAAACATTCAGTACTTC
D: -; V: TRBV29-1; size: few; J: TRBJ1-1; CDR3: CSVGRVGGTEAFF; DNA: TGCAGCGTTGGACGGGTCGGCGGCACTGAAGCTTTCTTT
D: TRBD2; V: TRBV18; size: many; J: TRBJ2-1; CDR3: CASSPPYGGGSSYNEQFF; DNA: TGTGCCAGCTCACCCCCATATGGGGGAGGGTCGTCCTACAATGAGCAGTTCTTC
D: -; V: TRBV12-3/TRBV12-4; size: many; J: TRBJ2-2; CDR3: CASRLQGTGELFF; DNA: TGTGCCAGCAGGCTTCAGGGAACCGGGGAGCTGTTTTTT
D: -; V: TRBV6-4; size: -; J: TRBJ2-3; CDR3: CASSDSAGSTDTQYF; DNA: TGTGCCAGCAGTGACTCGGCAGGATCCACAGATACGCAGTATTTT